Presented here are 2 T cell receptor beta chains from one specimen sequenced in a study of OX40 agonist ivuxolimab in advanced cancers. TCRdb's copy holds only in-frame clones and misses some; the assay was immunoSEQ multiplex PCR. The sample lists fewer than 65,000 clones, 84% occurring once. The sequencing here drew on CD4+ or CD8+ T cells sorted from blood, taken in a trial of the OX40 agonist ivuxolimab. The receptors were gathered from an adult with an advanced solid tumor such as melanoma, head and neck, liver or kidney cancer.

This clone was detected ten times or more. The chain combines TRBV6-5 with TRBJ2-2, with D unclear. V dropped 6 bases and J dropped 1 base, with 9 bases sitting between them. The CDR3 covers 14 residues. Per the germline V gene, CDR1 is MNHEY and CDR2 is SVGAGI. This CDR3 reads CASRPGRNTGELFF. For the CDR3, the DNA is TGTGCCAGCAGACCCGGCCGGAACACCGGGGAGCTGTTTTTT.

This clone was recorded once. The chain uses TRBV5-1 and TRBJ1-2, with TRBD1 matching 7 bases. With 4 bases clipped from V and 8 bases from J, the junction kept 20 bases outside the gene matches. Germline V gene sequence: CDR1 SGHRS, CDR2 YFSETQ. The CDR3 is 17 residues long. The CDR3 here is CASSRASAGTVSAGYTF. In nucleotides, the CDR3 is TGCGCCAGCAGCCGCGCATCTGCTGGGACAGTCTCCGCCGGCTACACCTTC.